This T cell receptor beta chain was identified during a study of human T cells and chemical hapten exposure. Study-level background: Largely, small differences in pooled library volume made per-sample TCR yields vary.

The length of the CDR3 is 14 residues. CDR1 and CDR2 (germline): MDHEN, SYDVKM. Trimming stripped 10 bases from V and 3 bases from J, with 16 bases between. Via MiXCR, TCRdb re-called the RACE reads, giving one row per CDR3 protein. The sample records roughly 52,000 distinct CDR3 sequences, about 9.9% being singletons. Time point given: patch test 2, 6 weeks after DPC sensitization. Treatment indicated: therapeutic diphenylcyclopropenone sensitization with weekly scalp DPC. This clonotype was detected a few times. Material: whole blood, obtained in connection with sensitization to the hapten diphenylcyclopropenone (DPC). This TCR came from a woman aged 45-59 years with alopecia areata. Some clones in this sample may be carry-over from other donors' samples. This chain uses TRBV28 with TRBJ1-5; a possible D gene is TRBD1 (5 bases). CDR3 nucleotide sequence: TGTGCCACCAAACGAGACAGCAACAATCAGCCCCAGCATTTT. Protein product: CATKRDSNNQPQHF.